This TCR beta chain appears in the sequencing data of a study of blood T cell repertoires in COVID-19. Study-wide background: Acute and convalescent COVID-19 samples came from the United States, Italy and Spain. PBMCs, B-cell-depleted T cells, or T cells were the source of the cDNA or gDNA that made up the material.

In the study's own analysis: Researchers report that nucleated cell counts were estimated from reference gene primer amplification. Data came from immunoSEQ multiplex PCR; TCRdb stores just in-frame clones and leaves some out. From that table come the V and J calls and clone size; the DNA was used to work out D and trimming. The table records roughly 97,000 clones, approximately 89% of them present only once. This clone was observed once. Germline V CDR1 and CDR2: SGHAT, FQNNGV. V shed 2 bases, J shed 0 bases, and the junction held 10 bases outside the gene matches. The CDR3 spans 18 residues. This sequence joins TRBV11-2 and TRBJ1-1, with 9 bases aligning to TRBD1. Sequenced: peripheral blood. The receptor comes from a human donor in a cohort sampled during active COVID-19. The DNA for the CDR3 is TGTGCCAGCAGCTTAATAAGGGTGAGGACAGGGGTGAACACTGAAGCTTTCTTT. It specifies CASSLIRVRTGVNTEAFF.